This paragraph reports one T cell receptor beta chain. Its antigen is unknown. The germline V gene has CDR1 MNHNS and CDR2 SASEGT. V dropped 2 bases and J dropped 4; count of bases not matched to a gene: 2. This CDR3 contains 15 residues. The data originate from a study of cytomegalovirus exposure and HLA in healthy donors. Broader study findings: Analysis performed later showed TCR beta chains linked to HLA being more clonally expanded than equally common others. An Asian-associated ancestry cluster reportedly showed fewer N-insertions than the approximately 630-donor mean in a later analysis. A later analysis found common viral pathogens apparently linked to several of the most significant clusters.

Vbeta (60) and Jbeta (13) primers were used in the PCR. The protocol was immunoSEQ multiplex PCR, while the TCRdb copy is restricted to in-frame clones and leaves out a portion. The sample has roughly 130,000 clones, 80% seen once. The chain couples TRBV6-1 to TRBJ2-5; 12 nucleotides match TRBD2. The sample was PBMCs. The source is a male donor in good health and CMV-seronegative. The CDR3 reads CASSEMTSGRETQYF. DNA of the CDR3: TGTGCCAGCAGTGAAATGACTAGCGGGAGAGAGACCCAGTACTTC.